This T cell receptor (beta chain) was identified in a study of blood T cells in healthy people across ages. Researchers collected roughly 9.8 milliliters of peripheral blood from every single donor. At least ten counts were recorded for this clonotype. A second PCR, run for about 6 to 11 cycles, used a sample-barcoded 5' primer plus a J-beta primer mix. The authors tagged each cDNA molecule using a template-switch adaptor with 12 random nucleotides. MiXCR, run by TCRdb on the 5' RACE reads, gives a single entry per CDR3 protein. The data contain 1 million to 1.2 million distinct CDR3 sequences, 35% to 40% of them singletons. V dropped 2 bases and J dropped 4; count of bases not matched to a gene: 8. Germline V gene sequence: CDR1 SGHTA, CDR2 FQGNSA. The CDR3 is 16 amino acids.

This clonotype originated in a man younger than 35 in good health. Sequenced material: blood. This sequence joins TRBV7-2 and TRBJ1-1, with 9 bases fitting TRBD1. The CDR3 DNA follows: TGTGCCAGCAGCTTATCAAGGACAGGGGACGGCACTGAAGCTTTCTTT. It specifies CASSLSRTGDGTEAFF.